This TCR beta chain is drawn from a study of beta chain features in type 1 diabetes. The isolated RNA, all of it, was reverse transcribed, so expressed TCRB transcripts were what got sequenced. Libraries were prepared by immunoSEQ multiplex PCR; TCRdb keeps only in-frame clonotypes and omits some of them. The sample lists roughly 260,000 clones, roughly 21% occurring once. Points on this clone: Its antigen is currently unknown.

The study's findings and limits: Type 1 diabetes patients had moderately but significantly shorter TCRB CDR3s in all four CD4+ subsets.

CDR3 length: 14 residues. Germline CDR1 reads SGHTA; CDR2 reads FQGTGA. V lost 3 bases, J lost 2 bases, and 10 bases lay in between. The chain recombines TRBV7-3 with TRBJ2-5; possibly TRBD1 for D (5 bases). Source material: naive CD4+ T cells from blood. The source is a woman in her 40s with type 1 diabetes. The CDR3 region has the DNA TGTGCCAGCAGCTTCCAGGCAGGGCAAGAGACCCAGTACTTC. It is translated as CASSFQAGQETQYF.